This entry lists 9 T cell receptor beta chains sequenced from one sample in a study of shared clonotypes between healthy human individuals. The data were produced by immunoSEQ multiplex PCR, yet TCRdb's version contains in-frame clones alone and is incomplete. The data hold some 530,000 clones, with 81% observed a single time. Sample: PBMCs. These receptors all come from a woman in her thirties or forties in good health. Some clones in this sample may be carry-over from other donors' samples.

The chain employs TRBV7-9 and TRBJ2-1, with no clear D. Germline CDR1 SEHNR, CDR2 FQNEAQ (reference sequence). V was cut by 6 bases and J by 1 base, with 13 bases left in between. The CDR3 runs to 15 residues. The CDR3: CASSVLSRSYNEQFF. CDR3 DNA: TGTGCCAGCAGTGTGTTGTCCAGATCCTACAATGAGCAGTTCTTC.

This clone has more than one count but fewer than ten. CDR3 region: CASSASGGPHEQYF. DNA of the CDR3: TGTGCCAGCAGCGCTTCGGGAGGGCCCCACGAGCAGTACTTC. This chain uses TRBV9 with TRBJ2-7; 8 bases are shared with TRBD2. The CDR3 has 14 residues. With 3 bases clipped from V and 5 bases from J, the junction kept 7 bases outside the gene matches. CDR1 SGDLS and CDR2 YYNGEE come from the germline V gene.

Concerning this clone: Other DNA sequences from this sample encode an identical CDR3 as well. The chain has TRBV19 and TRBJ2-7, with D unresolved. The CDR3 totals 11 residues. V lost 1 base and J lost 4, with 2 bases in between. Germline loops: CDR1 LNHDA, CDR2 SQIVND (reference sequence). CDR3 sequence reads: CASSIGYEQYF. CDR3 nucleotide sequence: TGTGCCAGTAGTATAGGGTACGAGCAGTACTTC. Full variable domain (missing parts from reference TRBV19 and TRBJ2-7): DGGITQSPKYLFRKEGQNVTLSCEQNLNHDAMYWYRQDPGQGLRLIYYSQIVNDFQKGDIAEGYSVSREKKESFPLTVTSAQKNPTAFYLCASSIGYEQYFGPGTRLTVT.

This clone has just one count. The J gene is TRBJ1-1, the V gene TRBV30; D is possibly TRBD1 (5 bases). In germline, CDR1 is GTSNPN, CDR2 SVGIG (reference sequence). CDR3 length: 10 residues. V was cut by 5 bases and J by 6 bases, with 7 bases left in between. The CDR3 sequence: CAWQGSEAFF. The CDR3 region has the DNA TGTGCCTGGCAGGGTTCTGAAGCTTTCTTT.

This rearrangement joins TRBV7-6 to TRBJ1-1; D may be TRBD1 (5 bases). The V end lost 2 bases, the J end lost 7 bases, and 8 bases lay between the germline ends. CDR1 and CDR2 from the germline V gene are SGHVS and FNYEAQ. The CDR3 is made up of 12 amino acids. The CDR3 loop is CASSLRQGEAFF. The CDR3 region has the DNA TGTGCCAGCAGCTTAAGGCAGGGTGAAGCTTTCTTT.

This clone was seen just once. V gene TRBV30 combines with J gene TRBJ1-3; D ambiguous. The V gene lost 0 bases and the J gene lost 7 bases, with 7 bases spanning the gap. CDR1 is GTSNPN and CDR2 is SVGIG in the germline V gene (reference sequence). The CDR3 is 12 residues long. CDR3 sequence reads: CAWSVWRNTIYF. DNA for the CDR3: TGTGCCTGGAGTGTGTGGCGGAACACCATATATTTT.

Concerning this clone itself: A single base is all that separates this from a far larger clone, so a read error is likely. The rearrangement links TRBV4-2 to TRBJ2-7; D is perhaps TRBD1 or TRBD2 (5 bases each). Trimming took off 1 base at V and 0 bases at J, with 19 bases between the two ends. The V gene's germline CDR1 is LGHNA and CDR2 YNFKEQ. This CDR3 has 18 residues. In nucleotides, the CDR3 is TGTGCCAGCAGCCAAGGTCCCCCCGGGGCCTCGATCTCCTACGAGCAGTACTTC. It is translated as CASSQGPPGASISYEQYF.

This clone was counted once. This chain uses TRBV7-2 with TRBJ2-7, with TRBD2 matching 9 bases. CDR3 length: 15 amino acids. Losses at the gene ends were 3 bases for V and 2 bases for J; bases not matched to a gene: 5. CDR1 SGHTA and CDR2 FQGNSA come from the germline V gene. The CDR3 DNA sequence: TGTGCCAGCAGCTTTGGGTCTAGCGGGACCTACGAGCAGTACTTC. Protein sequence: CASSFGSSGTYEQYF.

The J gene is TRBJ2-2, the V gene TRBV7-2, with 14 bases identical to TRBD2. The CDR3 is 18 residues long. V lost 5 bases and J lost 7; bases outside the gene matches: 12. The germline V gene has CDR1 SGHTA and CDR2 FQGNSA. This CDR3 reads CASSRPGTSGSLIGELFF. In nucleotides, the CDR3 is TGTGCCAGCAGCCGGCCCGGGACTAGCGGGAGTTTAATCGGGGAGCTGTTTTTT.